This TCR beta chain is from a study of molecular identifiers for immune sequencing clone quantification. Broader study findings: Highly expanded clone sizes could end up underestimated if a barcode were shared by identical TCR molecules. Over 97% of effector molecules, but under 1% in naive cells, were held by clones with more than 20 RNA copies.

The J segment lost 0 bases and the V segment lost 5 bases, leaving 4 bases of the junction unmatched. The CDR3 sequence is 15 residues long. The germline V gene encodes CDR1 SNHLY and CDR2 FYNNEI. This clonotype occurred many times. Its antigen is as yet unknown. With listed TCR primers and previously described methods, bulk TCR libraries were prepared. TCRdb itself ran the PCR reads through MiXCR, one entry per CDR3 protein. The sample holds 400,000 to 600,000 distinct CDR3 sequences, over 20% seen once. Material: naive CD8+ T cells from blood, with Jurkat cell RNA spiked in. Regarding subset: FACS-sorted CD8+CD4-CCR7+CD45RA+ naive T cells. The sequence was collected from a human donor in good health. Some libraries in this study had Jurkat cell RNA spiked in. V gene TRBV2 combines with J gene TRBJ2-5; 9 positions agree with TRBD2. The CDR3 loop reads CASSNGLAYQETQYF. The CDR3 nucleotides read TGTGCCAGCAGTAACGGACTAGCGTACCAAGAGACCCAGTACTTC.